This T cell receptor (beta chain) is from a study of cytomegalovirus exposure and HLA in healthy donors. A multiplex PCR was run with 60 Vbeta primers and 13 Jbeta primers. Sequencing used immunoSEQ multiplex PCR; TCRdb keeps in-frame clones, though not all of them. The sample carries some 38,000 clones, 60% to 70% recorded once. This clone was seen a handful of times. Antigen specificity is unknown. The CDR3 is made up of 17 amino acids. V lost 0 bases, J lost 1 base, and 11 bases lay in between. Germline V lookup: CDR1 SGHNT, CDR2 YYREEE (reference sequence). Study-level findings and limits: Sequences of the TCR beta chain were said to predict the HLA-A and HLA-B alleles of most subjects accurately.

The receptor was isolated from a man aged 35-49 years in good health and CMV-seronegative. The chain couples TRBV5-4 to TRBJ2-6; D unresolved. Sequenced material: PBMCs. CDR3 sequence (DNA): TGTGCCAGCAGCTTGGTGGCAGTGATGTCTGGGGCCAACGTCCTGACTTTC. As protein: CASSLVAVMSGANVLTF.